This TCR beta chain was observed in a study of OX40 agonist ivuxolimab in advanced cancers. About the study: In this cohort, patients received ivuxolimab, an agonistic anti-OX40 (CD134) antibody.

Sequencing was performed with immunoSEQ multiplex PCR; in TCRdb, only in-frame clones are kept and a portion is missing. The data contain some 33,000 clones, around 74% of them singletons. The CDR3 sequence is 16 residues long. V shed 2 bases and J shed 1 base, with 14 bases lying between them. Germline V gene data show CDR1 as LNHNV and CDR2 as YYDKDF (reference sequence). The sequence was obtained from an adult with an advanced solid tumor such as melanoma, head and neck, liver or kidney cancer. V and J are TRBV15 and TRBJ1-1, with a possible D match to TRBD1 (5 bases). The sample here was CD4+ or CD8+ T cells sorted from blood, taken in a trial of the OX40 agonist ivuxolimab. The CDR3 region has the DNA TGTGCCACCAGCAGATCCCCCGGGACGGCGAACACTGAAGCTTTCTTT. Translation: CATSRSPGTANTEAFF.